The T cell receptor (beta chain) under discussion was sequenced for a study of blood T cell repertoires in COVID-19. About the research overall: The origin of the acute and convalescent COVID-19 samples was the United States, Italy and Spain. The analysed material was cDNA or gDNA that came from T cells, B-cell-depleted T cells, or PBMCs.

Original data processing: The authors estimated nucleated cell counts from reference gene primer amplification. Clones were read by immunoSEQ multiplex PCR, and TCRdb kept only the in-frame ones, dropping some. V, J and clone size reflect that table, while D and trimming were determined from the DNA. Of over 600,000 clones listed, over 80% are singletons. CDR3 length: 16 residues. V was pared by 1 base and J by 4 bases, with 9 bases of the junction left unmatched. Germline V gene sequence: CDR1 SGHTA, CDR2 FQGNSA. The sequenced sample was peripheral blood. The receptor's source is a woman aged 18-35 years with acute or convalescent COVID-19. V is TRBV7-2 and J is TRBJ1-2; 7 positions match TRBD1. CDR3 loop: CASSLEKGARVYGYTF. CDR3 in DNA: TGTGCCAGCAGCTTAGAAAAGGGGGCGAGAGTCTATGGCTACACCTTC.